Sequencing of this T cell receptor (beta chain) was carried out in a study of blood T cell repertoires in COVID-19. CDR1 and CDR2 from the germline V gene are MNHEY and SVGAGI. This CDR3 spans 12 amino acids. Trimming removed 6 bases at V and 4 bases at J, with 7 bases between. Clones were read by immunoSEQ multiplex PCR, and TCRdb kept only the in-frame ones, dropping some. The table records about 170,000 clones, around 82% of them present only once. This receptor was taken from a man in his 60s who had recovered from COVID-19. This chain uses TRBV6-5 with TRBJ1-5; D is uncertain. Material for sequencing was peripheral blood. Here the CDR3 reads CASSEINQPQHF. The CDR3 DNA sequence: TGTGCCAGCAGCGAGATTAATCAGCCCCAGCATTTT.